This entry is about one T cell receptor (beta chain). The data originate from a study of control samples from healthy donors and cancer patients. Germline V gives CDR1 LNHDA, CDR2 SQIVND (reference sequence). This CDR3 is 16 amino acids long. V was pared by 1 base and J by 5 bases, with 8 bases of the junction left unmatched. Measured with immunoSEQ multiplex PCR; TCRdb has only the in-frame clones, and not every one. In the table there are around 100,000 clones, 92% of which are singletons. Material: blood. This sequence was found in a woman under 30 in good health. The V and J genes are TRBV19 and TRBJ2-7; TRBD1 matches at 10 bases. CDR3 sequence reads: CASSIGSGTGVHEQYF. The CDR3 DNA follows: TGTGCCAGTAGTATAGGTTCCGGGACAGGGGTCCACGAGCAGTACTTC.